The rows below give T cell receptor beta chains drawn from one sample of a study of T cells in Graves' hyperthyroidism and ophthalmopathy. TCRdb independently ran MiXCR on the multiplex PCR reads; one entry per CDR3 protein. The sample has over 500,000 distinct CDR3 sequences, 14% seen once. Sequencing was performed on blood. The receptors derive from a woman in her thirties or forties with Graves' hyperthyroidism. The CDR3 runs from the conserved cysteine through the conserved F or W. A D gene is named only where the DNA matches it firmly. A row's size may be missing; if present it is once, few, many or a size class.

J: TRBJ2-7; size: many; D: TRBD2; V: TRBV20-1; CDR3: CSAGTSGSVSYEQYF; DNA: TGCAGTGCAGGGACTAGCGGGAGCGTCAGCTACGAGCAGTACTTC
J: TRBJ2-7; size: many; D: -; V: TRBV28; CDR3: CASSTPLTRQVISYEQYF; DNA: TGTGCCAGCAGTACCCCTTTGACCCGCCAGGTGATCTCCTACGAGCAGTACTTC
J: TRBJ2-2; size: many; D: TRBD2; V: TRBV6-1; CDR3: CASSHSGRGTGELFF; DNA: TGTGCCAGCAGCCATAGCGGGAGGGGAACCGGGGAGCTGTTTTTT
J: TRBJ2-1; size: many; D: TRBD1; V: TRBV27; CDR3: CASRTGASSYNEQFF; DNA: TGTGCCAGCAGGACAGGGGCGAGCTCCTACAATGAGCAGTTCTTC
J: TRBJ2-1; size: -; D: -; V: TRBV20-1; CDR3: CSASDRVGLVYNEQFF; DNA: TGCAGTGCTAGTGACCGGGTGGGACTGGTATACAATGAGCAGTTCTTC
J: TRBJ2-7; size: many; D: TRBD2; V: TRBV2; CDR3: CASSEFGTSGRIAYEQYF; DNA: TGTGCCAGCAGTGAATTTGGGACTAGCGGGAGAATAGCCTACGAGCAGTACTTC
J: TRBJ2-7; size: many; D: -; V: TRBV20-1; CDR3: CSARVYPSEGFDYEQYF; DNA: TGCAGTGCTAGAGTTTACCCTAGCGAAGGTTTTGACTACGAGCAGTACTTC
J: TRBJ2-1; size: many; D: -; V: TRBV27; CDR3: CASTSSYNEQFF; DNA: TGTGCCAGCACCAGCTCCTACAATGAGCAGTTCTTC
J: TRBJ2-1; size: many; D: -; V: TRBV15; CDR3: CATSRVPGNNEQFF; DNA: TGTGCCACCAGCAGAGTCCCAGGGAACAATGAGCAGTTCTTC
J: TRBJ1-5; size: many; D: -; V: TRBV30; CDR3: CAWSQEGLFSNQPQHF; DNA: TGTGCCTGGAGCCAGGAGGGGTTATTTAGCAATCAGCCCCAGCATTTT
J: TRBJ2-4; size: many; D: TRBD1; V: TRBV28; CDR3: CASSTGGTGGNIQYF; DNA: TGTGCCAGCAGCACCGGGGGGACAGGGGGGAACATTCAGTACTTC
J: TRBJ2-5; size: many; D: -; V: TRBV3-1; CDR3: CASRERETQYF; DNA: TGTGCCAGCAGAGAGAGAGAGACCCAGTACTTC
J: TRBJ2-7; size: many; D: TRBD2; V: TRBV20-1; CDR3: CSAFGLDRYEQYF; DNA: TGCAGTGCTTTTGGACTAGACAGATACGAGCAGTACTTC
J: TRBJ2-3; size: many; D: TRBD1; V: TRBV6-1; CDR3: CASSVGTVSTDTQYF; DNA: TGTGCCAGCAGTGTTGGGACAGTTAGCACAGATACGCAGTATTTT
J: TRBJ2-7; size: -; D: -; V: TRBV7-9; CDR3: CASSHGDGREQYF; DNA: TGTGCCAGCAGCCACGGGGACGGCCGGGAGCAGTACTTC
J: TRBJ2-1; size: many; D: TRBD2; V: TRBV28; CDR3: CASSSRSSSGIYNEQFF; DNA: TGTGCCAGCAGTTCCCGCTCATCTAGCGGGATTTACAATGAGCAGTTCTTC
J: TRBJ2-7; size: many; D: -; V: TRBV10-3; CDR3: CAISDPGAGYEQYF; DNA: TGTGCCATCAGTGACCCGGGGGCAGGCTACGAGCAGTACTTC
J: TRBJ1-6; size: many; D: -; V: TRBV11-2; CDR3: CASSSTVGSGSPLHF; DNA: TGTGCCAGCAGCTCCACCGTGGGGTCGGGATCACCCCTCCACTTT
J: TRBJ2-1; size: few; D: -; V: TRBV12-3/TRBV12-4; CDR3: CASSFAGADEQFF; DNA: TGTGCCAGCAGTTTTGCAGGGGCAGACGAGCAGTTCTTC
J: TRBJ2-1; size: few; D: TRBD2; V: TRBV12-3/TRBV12-4; CDR3: CASRPSAAGDTQFF; DNA: TGTGCCAGCAGACCGAGCGCAGCGGGAGACACTCAGTTCTTC